What follows is one T cell receptor beta chain and its context. The antigen remains unidentified. The CDR3 loop spans 16 amino acids. Per germline, CDR1 LGHNA and CDR2 YSLEER. The V end was cut by 0 bases, the J end by 5 bases, with 16 bases between. The data originate from a study of T-cell memory formation after mild COVID-19. Study-level information: The study found TCR clusters largely donor specific. Overall study results and limits: Cross-reactive memory apparently joined, as some responding clones appeared in pre-infection memory. Of the contracting clones, CD4+ ones lay mainly in CM and EM, and CD8+ ones in EMRA.

Constant-segment primers served in 5'RACE that generated TCR alpha and TCR beta cDNA libraries bearing sample barcodes and UMIs. TCRdb reprocessed the 5' RACE reads with MiXCR, giving one entry per CDR3 protein. In the table there are about 400,000 distinct CDR3 sequences, roughly 18% of which are singletons. The chain employs TRBV4-3 and TRBJ1-1; no clear D gene. The clonotype originates from a man younger than 35 who had mild COVID-19 (a few samples of this study predate the infection). Cell type and time point are not known. Sequenced: PBMCs or a T cell subset sorted from them (not recorded which). CDR3 sequence (DNA): TGCGCCAGCAGCCAAGATGGGTGGGGATCTTCTACTGAAGCTTTCTTT. Its translation is CASSQDGWGSSTEAFF.